The 25 T cell receptor beta chains listed next were all sequenced from one sample in a study of OX40 agonist ivuxolimab in advanced cancers. Only in-frame clones appear in the TCRdb table, and some are missing; sequencing was by immunoSEQ multiplex PCR. The data show about 35,000 clones, roughly 84% seen once. This sample comprised CD4+ or CD8+ T cells sorted from blood, obtained in a trial of the OX40 agonist ivuxolimab. The source of these receptors is an adult with an advanced solid tumor such as melanoma, head and neck, liver or kidney cancer.

The chain combines TRBV18 with TRBJ1-1; a weak D match, TRBD1 (5 bases). The CDR3 has 16 residues. Germline CDR1 is KGHSH and CDR2 is LQKENI. Trimming pared 3 bases from V and 0 bases from J, leaving 14 bases between. DNA for the CDR3: TGTGCCAGCTCACCCAGGGTCCAGGCCATGAACACTGAAGCTTTCTTT. It specifies CASSPRVQAMNTEAFF.

The J gene is TRBJ2-1, the V gene TRBV20-1, with D maybe TRBD1 (5 bases). The V gene's germline CDR1 is DFQATT and CDR2 SNEGSKA (reference sequence). CDR3 length equals 11 residues. The CDR3 reads CRLDSHNEQFF. The CDR3 DNA sequence: TGCAGATTAGACAGTCACAATGAGCAGTTCTTC.

The V and J genes are TRBV4-1 and TRBJ2-1, with 8 bases that match TRBD2. CDR3 length: 16 residues. J gave up 9 bases and V 5 bases, and 15 bases lay outside the gene matches. Germline CDR1 and CDR2: MGHRA and YSYEKL. The DNA for the CDR3 is TGCGCCAGCAGCATCAGGGAGACTAGCGCCTTCGCTGAGCAGTTCTTC. It encodes CASSIRETSAFAEQFF.

This chain links TRBV10-3 with TRBJ2-1; 7 nucleotides line up with TRBD2. The CDR3 is made up of 13 amino acids. Trimming removed 5 bases from V and 7 bases from J; junction bases left unmatched: 5. Germline V lookup: CDR1 ENHRY, CDR2 SYGVKD. The CDR3 nucleotides are TGTGCCATCAGTATTACTAGCGATAATGAGCAGTTCTTC. It is translated as CAISITSDNEQFF.

The chain has TRBV7-9 and TRBJ2-2; no firm D call. This CDR3 is 14 amino acids long. Germline lookup yields CDR1 SEHNR and CDR2 FQNEAQ (reference sequence). V shed 3 bases and J shed 4 bases, with 9 bases lying between them. CDR3 sequence reads: CASSFWGSTGELFF. The CDR3 coding sequence is TGTGCCAGCAGCTTTTGGGGTAGCACCGGGGAGCTGTTTTTT.

This rearrangement joins TRBV10-3 to TRBJ1-1; 10 bases map to TRBD1. In germline, CDR1 is ENHRY, CDR2 SYGVKD. The CDR3 length is 12 residues. V shed 6 bases, J shed 11 bases, and the junction held 6 bases outside the gene matches. CDR3 in amino acids: CAISVPGQGAFF. The CDR3 DNA reads TGTGCCATCAGCGTCCCGGGACAGGGGGCTTTCTTT.

The sample holds one count of this clone. The chain is built from TRBV4-2 and TRBJ1-1; D is possibly TRBD1 (6 bases). V was cut by 4 bases and J by 5 bases, with 17 bases left in between. Germline V CDR1 and CDR2: LGHNA, YNFKEQ. The CDR3 is made up of 15 amino acids. CDR3 residues: CASSPTGGPGTEAFF. The CDR3 nucleotides read TGTGCCAGCAGCCCCACGGGGGGGCCTGGGACTGAAGCTTTCTTT.

The CDR3 loop is CASSHAETSGRLLGETQYF. CDR3 nucleotides: TGTGCCAGCAGTCATGCCGAGACTAGCGGGAGGTTACTTGGAGAGACCCAGTACTTC. The V and J genes are TRBV5-8 and TRBJ2-5; 13 bases align to TRBD2. CDR3 length: 19 residues. Per the germline V gene, CDR1 is SGHTS and CDR2 is YDEGEE. V was pared by 5 bases and J by 4 bases, with 17 bases of the junction left unmatched.

This rearrangement joins TRBV7-6 to TRBJ2-1; D is possibly TRBD2 (6 bases). Germline V CDR1 and CDR2: SGHVS, FNYEAQ. Trimming removed 7 bases from V and 7 bases from J, with 20 bases in between. The length of the CDR3 is 15 residues. CDR3 residues: CASTVGGSGGNEQFF. The CDR3 DNA reads as TGTGCCAGCACCGTAGGTGGGAGCGGAGGGAATGAGCAGTTCTTC. The entire variable domain, with the rest obtained from reference TRBV7-6 and TRBJ2-1, is as follows: GAGVSQSPRYKVTKRGQDVALRCDPISGHVSLYWYRQALGQGPEFLTYFNYEAQQDKSGLPNDRFSAERPEGSISTLTIQRTEQRDSAMYRCASTVGGSGGNEQFFGPGTRLTVL.

This clone occurred a few times. V is TRBV2 and J is TRBJ1-1; no firm D call. Germline V gives CDR1 SNHLY, CDR2 FYNNEI. With 5 bases removed from V and 8 bases from J, the gap between germline ends came to 12 bases. The CDR3 is 12 amino acids. The CDR3 sequence: CASSPTAAEAFF. The CDR3 DNA sequence: TGTGCCAGCAGTCCTACAGCAGCCGAAGCTTTCTTT.

This sequence joins TRBV5-1 and TRBJ1-4, with 10 nucleotides matching TRBD1. CDR1 and CDR2 from the germline V gene are SGHRS and YFSETQ. The CDR3 covers 15 residues. V gave up 3 bases and J gave up 4 bases; unmatched junction bases: 3. The CDR3 sequence is CASSSGDRGNEKLFF. The DNA of the CDR3 is TGCGCCAGCAGCTCCGGGGACAGGGGTAATGAAAAACTGTTTTTT.

This chain links TRBV6-1 with TRBJ1-3; 7 positions match TRBD1. This CDR3 has 13 residues. Germline CDR1 MNHNS, CDR2 SASEGT. The V segment lost 7 bases and the J segment 8 bases; nucleotides outside the gene matches: 8. CDR3 region: CASTRGPGDTIYF. The CDR3 DNA follows: TGTGCCAGCACGAGGGGGCCGGGGGACACCATATATTTT.

The J gene is TRBJ2-7, the V gene TRBV7-9; D might be TRBD1 (5 bases). The CDR3 spans 15 residues. Germline CDR1 and CDR2: SEHNR and FQNEAQ (reference sequence). Deletions cut 5 bases from V and 5 bases from J, with 19 bases between. CDR3 in amino acids: CASSLGHSRTNEQYF. As DNA, the CDR3 is TGTGCCAGCAGCCTAGGACACAGTCGGACGAACGAGCAGTACTTC.

This clone was found once. The chain links TRBV30 to TRBJ2-7, with 9 positions matching TRBD2. V was clipped by 2 bases and J by 4 bases; unmatched bases: 6. This CDR3 spans 14 amino acids. The germline V gene encodes CDR1 GTSNPN and CDR2 SVGIG (reference sequence). The CDR3 sequence is CAWSHGLAGYEQYF. The CDR3 nucleotides read TGTGCCTGGAGTCACGGGCTAGCGGGATACGAGCAGTACTTC.

In this sample, this clone turned up once. V and J are TRBV30 and TRBJ2-6; 10 positions match TRBD1. The junction had 11 bases not matched to a gene; V was cut back by 4 bases and J by 2 bases. The CDR3 sequence is 18 residues long. In germline, CDR1 is GTSNPN, CDR2 SVGIG (reference sequence). CDR3 DNA sequence: TGTGCCTGGACCGAGCGGACAGGGGGTTTTACTGGGGCCAACGTCCTGACTTTC. Its protein product is CAWTERTGGFTGANVLTF.

V and J are TRBV9 and TRBJ2-1, with 9 bases identical to TRBD2. Germline CDR1 SGDLS, CDR2 YYNGEE. The V gene end was trimmed by 0 bases and the J gene end by 7 bases; junction bases not matched to a gene: 5. This CDR3 is 15 amino acids long. The CDR3 coding sequence is TGTGCCAGCAGCGTAGAAGCGGGGGGCGGTAATGAGCAGTTCTTC. This sequence encodes CASSVEAGGGNEQFF. Filled out from reference TRBV9 and TRBJ2-1, the complete variable domain reads DSGVTQTPKHLITATGQRVTLRCSPRSGDLSVYWYQQSLDQGLQFLIQYYNGEERAKGNILERFSAQQFPDLHSELNLSSLELGDSALYFCASSVEAGGGNEQFFGPGTRLTVL.

The chain is built from TRBV18 and TRBJ2-5, with 9 positions matching TRBD1. V was pared by 2 bases and J by 4 bases, with 2 bases of the junction left unmatched. CDR3 length: 14 amino acids. Looked up from germline, CDR1 is KGHSH and CDR2 is LQKENI. DNA of the CDR3: TGTGCCAGCTCACCAAACAGGGGGCGAGAGACCCAGTACTTC. It is translated as CASSPNRGRETQYF.

The J gene is TRBJ2-7, the V gene TRBV15; 10 bases map to TRBD1. The CDR3 contains 15 residues. Unmatched junction bases numbered 8, after V lost 6 bases and J lost 3 bases. Germline CDR1 is LNHNV and CDR2 is YYDKDF (reference sequence). Written as DNA, the CDR3 is TGTGCCACCAGAGGACAGGGGGGTTTGTACTACGAGCAGTACTTC. This codes for CATRGQGGLYYEQYF.

The gene calls are TRBV5-4 and TRBJ2-7; possible D gene TRBD1, 5 bases. V lost 3 bases, J lost 3 bases, and 16 bases lay in between. This CDR3 has 15 amino acids. Germline CDR1 SGHNT, CDR2 YYREEE (reference sequence). The CDR3 here is CASSSTGQKNYEQYF. The DNA for the CDR3 is TGTGCCAGCAGCTCAACAGGCCAAAAAAACTACGAGCAGTACTTC.

The chain uses TRBV7-9 and TRBJ1-2, with D unresolved. Germline assignment: CDR1 SEHNR and CDR2 FQNEAQ (reference sequence). The CDR3 totals 13 residues. Deletions cut 1 base from V and 8 bases from J, with 11 bases between. This chain's CDR3 is CASSLETARGYTF. In nucleotides, the CDR3 is TGTGCCAGCAGCTTAGAAACCGCGAGGGGCTACACCTTC.

DNA of the CDR3: TGCGCCAGCAAATACGGTCCAGGGGCCTATGGCTACACCTTC. This sequence encodes CASKYGPGAYGYTF. The chain employs TRBV10-2 and TRBJ1-2; D may be TRBD1 (6 bases). V was shortened by 7 bases and J by 4 bases, with 16 bases between the two germline ends. The CDR3 is made up of 14 amino acids. The germline CDR1 and CDR2 sequences are WSHSY and SAAADI.

J is TRBJ1-4 and V is TRBV6-4; D is undetermined. CDR3 length: 15 amino acids. V was cut by 4 bases and J by 3 bases, with 12 bases left in between. Per germline, CDR1 MRHNA and CDR2 SNTAGT. CDR3 sequence: CASSVSFGANEKLFF. CDR3 in DNA: TGTGCCAGCAGTGTTTCGTTCGGGGCTAATGAAAAACTGTTTTTT.

The chain employs TRBV5-1 and TRBJ1-4; 8 nucleotides agree with TRBD1. The CDR3 contains 16 residues. CDR1 and CDR2 from the germline V gene are SGHRS and YFSETQ. The V gene end was trimmed by 1 base and the J gene end by 3 bases; junction bases not matched to a gene: 5. The CDR3 region is CASSLKPQGANEKLFF. For the CDR3, the DNA is TGCGCCAGCAGCTTGAAACCACAGGGGGCTAATGAAAAACTGTTTTTT.

This rearrangement joins TRBV5-8 to TRBJ2-1, with 10 positions matching TRBD1. The CDR3 runs to 16 residues. J lost 0 bases, V lost 5 bases, and 5 bases had no gene match. The germline gives CDR1 SGHTS, CDR2 YDEGEE. In DNA, the CDR3 is TGTGCCAGCAGGGCGACAGGGGGCAACTCCTACAATGAGCAGTTCTTC. Its protein is CASRATGGNSYNEQFF.

The chain has TRBV28 and TRBJ1-4; a possible D gene is TRBD1 (5 bases). Trimming removed 7 bases from V and 1 base from J, with 13 bases in between. Germline values: CDR1 MDHEN, CDR2 SYDVKM. The CDR3 is 15 amino acids. The CDR3 bases are TGTGCCAGCATTACATCGGGGGGAACTAATGAAAAACTGTTTTTT. Translation: CASITSGGTNEKLFF.